What follows are 17 T cell receptor beta chains derived from one specimen sequenced in a study of cytomegalovirus exposure and HLA in healthy donors (TCRdb year 2017). The library was obtained by the immunoSEQ multiplex PCR assay. For the multiplex PCR, a mixture combining 60 forward primers for TCR Vbeta segments and 13 reverse primers for TCR Jbeta segments was used. TCRdb stores this immuneACCESS table with in-frame sequences only. Part of the clones is absent; in the studies checked, under half of the shortfall reflects unresolved V genes, and no reason is known for the rest. Present in this sample are approximately 120,000 clones, about 80% of which were seen just once. Roughly 3% of the sample goes to the ten largest clones. The sequenced material came from PBMCs. Receptor source: a female donor in good health and CMV-seronegative.

This rearrangement joins TRBV7-9 to TRBJ2-5, with 8 bases lining up with TRBD1. With V trimmed by 1 base and J by 2 bases, 12 bases remained unmatched. The germline V gene encodes CDR1 SEHNR and CDR2 FQNEAQ (reference sequence). This CDR3 contains 18 residues. In nucleotides, the CDR3 is TGTGCCAGCAGCTTAGTTCAGGGGGCCGGAGTGCGGCAAGAGACCCAGTACTTC. Translation gives CASSLVQGAGVRQETQYF.

V and J are TRBV14 and TRBJ1-6; D unclear. This CDR3 has 15 amino acids. V shed 6 bases and J shed 7 bases, with 16 bases lying between them. Germline lookup yields CDR1 SGHDN and CDR2 FVKESK. CDR3 protein: CASRNSGNPNSPLHF. Written as DNA, the CDR3 is TGTGCCAGCAGGAATTCAGGCAATCCGAATTCACCCCTCCACTTT.

The sample holds a few counts of this clone. The chain recombines TRBV27 with TRBJ1-5; no clear D gene. Germline lookup yields CDR1 MNHEY and CDR2 SMNVEV (reference sequence). The CDR3 consists of 13 residues. The ends were cut back, 2 bases at V and 7 bases at J, with 9 bases in the middle. In nucleotides, the CDR3 is TGTGCCAGCAGTTTAGGAGTGCGGCAGCCCCAGCATTTT. This encodes CASSLGVRQPQHF.

The gene calls are TRBV19 and TRBJ1-2, with TRBD1 as a possible D gene (5 bases). The V gene lost 3 bases and the J gene lost 2 bases, with 13 bases spanning the gap. The CDR3 sequence is 15 residues long. Germline assignment: CDR1 LNHDA and CDR2 SQIVND (reference sequence). The CDR3 coding sequence is TGTGCCAGTAGTATGTCGATGACAGAAAACTATGGCTACACCTTC. This translates into CASSMSMTENYGYTF.

V gene TRBV5-1 combines with J gene TRBJ1-1, with 9 bases identical to TRBD1. Germline V gives CDR1 SGHRS, CDR2 YFSETQ. Trimming cost V 1 base and J 1 base; bases outside gene matches: 8. CDR3 length: 17 amino acids. The CDR3 DNA sequence: TGCGCCAGCAGCTTGTTCTCGGGACAGGGTTCGAACACTGAAGCTTTCTTT. Amino acids: CASSLFSGQGSNTEAFF.

This chain uses TRBV10-2 with TRBJ2-7, with D possibly matching TRBD1 (7 bases). The CDR3 sequence is 14 residues long. In germline, CDR1 is WSHSY, CDR2 SAAADI. Between the trimmed V and J ends, which lost 10 bases and 4 bases, there was a span of 20 bases. This chain's CDR3 is CATQEGAYYYEQYF. For the CDR3, the DNA is TGCGCCACCCAGGAGGGGGCGTACTATTACGAGCAGTACTTC.

V is TRBV19 and J is TRBJ2-5; tentative D call: TRBD2 (7 bases). Trimming took off 5 bases at V and 1 base at J, with 14 bases between the two ends. The CDR3 is made up of 15 amino acids. The germline gives CDR1 LNHDA, CDR2 SQIVND (reference sequence). The CDR3 is CASSGAGAGQETQYF. The CDR3 region has the DNA TGTGCCAGTAGTGGGGCGGGGGCTGGCCAAGAGACCCAGTACTTC.

The rearrangement uses TRBV19 and TRBJ2-7; 7 positions agree with TRBD1. This CDR3 is built from 13 residues. V was clipped by 5 bases and J by 0 bases; unmatched bases: 1. The germline V gene encodes CDR1 LNHDA and CDR2 SQIVND (reference sequence). CDR3 nucleotide sequence: TGTGCCAGTAGTGGGACAGACTCCTACGAGCAGTACTTC. This translates into CASSGTDSYEQYF.

This clone was detected a few times. The rearrangement joins TRBV5-1 to TRBJ2-1; D gene unclear. The CDR3 extends over 13 amino acids. CDR1 is SGHRS and CDR2 is YFSETQ in the germline V gene. Trimming removed 0 bases at V and 4 bases at J, with 5 bases between. The CDR3 sequence is CASSLDRYNEQFF. DNA of the CDR3: TGCGCCAGCAGCTTGGATCGGTACAATGAGCAGTTCTTC.

Only a few counts were recorded for this clone. The gene calls are TRBV13 and TRBJ2-5, with TRBD2 matching 14 bases. V shed 5 bases and J 3 bases; nucleotides not matched to a gene: 8. This CDR3 has 17 amino acids. Per the germline V gene, CDR1 is PRHDT and CDR2 is FYEKMQ (reference sequence). This chain's CDR3 is CASSEGLAGAEEETQYF. The CDR3 DNA reads TGTGCCAGCAGCGAGGGACTAGCGGGGGCCGAAGAAGAGACCCAGTACTTC.

The chain recombines TRBV4-1 with TRBJ2-3; 13 nucleotides align to TRBD2. Germline V gene sequence: CDR1 MGHRA, CDR2 YSYEKL. V trimming: 5 bases; J trimming: 0 bases; junction bases outside the gene matches: 8. The CDR3 contains 18 residues. CDR3 in amino acids: CASSTPLAGGISTDTQYF. DNA for the CDR3: TGCGCCAGCAGCACCCCACTAGCGGGGGGGATAAGCACAGATACGCAGTATTTT.

V is TRBV27 and J is TRBJ2-1, with D possibly TRBD1 on 5 matching bases. The V and J ends lost 3 bases and 10 bases respectively, with 16 bases between them. The CDR3 has 14 amino acids. Germline values: CDR1 MNHEY, CDR2 SMNVEV (reference sequence). CDR3 nucleotides: TGTGCCAGCAGTTTCAGGGTGCCCACCGGGGAGCAGTTCTTC. Protein product: CASSFRVPTGEQFF.

The rearrangement uses TRBV6-5 and TRBJ2-7; D gene ambiguous. Trimming pared 6 bases from V and 6 bases from J, leaving 9 bases between. CDR1 and CDR2 (germline): MNHEY, SVGAGI. The CDR3 length is 11 residues. The CDR3 protein is CASSPRSEQYF. For the CDR3, the DNA is TGTGCCAGCAGCCCGAGATCCGAGCAGTACTTC.

The chain combines TRBV4-2 with TRBJ1-3; D perhaps matches TRBD1 (5 bases). Looked up from germline, CDR1 is LGHNA and CDR2 is YNFKEQ. Trimming removed 0 bases from V and 1 base from J, with 7 bases in between. The CDR3 runs 15 residues. The CDR3 coding sequence is TGTGCCAGCAGCCAAGAGGCAGGGTCTGGAAACACCATATATTTT. This translates into CASSQEAGSGNTIYF.

CDR3 coding DNA: TGCGCCAGCAGTGAGTCAGGAGGGGCCAATTCACCCCTCCACTTT. As protein: CASSESGGANSPLHF. The chain couples TRBV10-2 to TRBJ1-6; perhaps TRBD1 as D (5 bases). The CDR3 contains 15 residues. In germline, CDR1 is WSHSY, CDR2 SAAADI. Trimming took 0 bases from V and 7 from J, leaving 10 bases between them.

The chain carries TRBV4-3 and TRBJ2-3; 13 nucleotides line up with TRBD2. The CDR3 sequence is 18 residues long. Losses at the gene ends were 4 bases for V and 5 bases for J; bases not matched to a gene: 12. Per germline, CDR1 LGHNA and CDR2 YSLEER. The CDR3 loop is CASSLGLAGEGAIDTQYF. CDR3 DNA: TGCGCCAGCAGCCTCGGACTAGCGGGGGAGGGTGCTATAGATACGCAGTATTTT.

The chain links TRBV10-2 to TRBJ2-1, with D unresolved. The germline V gene encodes CDR1 WSHSY and CDR2 SAAADI. CDR3 size: 13 residues. The V gene lost 4 bases and the J gene lost 7 bases, with 11 bases spanning the gap. CDR3 amino acids: CASSVRGDNEQFF. In DNA, the CDR3 is TGCGCCAGCAGTGTTAGAGGTGATAATGAGCAGTTCTTC.